The 18 T cell receptor beta chains presented below share a single source sample, sequenced in a study of shared clonotypes between healthy human individuals. Using immunoSEQ multiplex PCR, the repertoire was profiled, and TCRdb retains in-frame clones only, with some absent. The sample holds around 1,000,000 clones; about 80% are singletons and the top ten take 0.89%. Sequencing was done on a sample of memory CD4+ T cells from PBMCs. Subset in this sample: CD45RA-negative fraction. The origin of the receptors is a man aged 18-30 years in good health. Some clones in this sample may be carry-over from other donors' samples.

The rearrangement uses TRBV5-6 and TRBJ2-3; 9 positions agree with TRBD2. Per the germline V gene, CDR1 is SGHDT and CDR2 is YYEEEE. There are 16 residues in the CDR3. With 4 bases clipped from V and 2 bases from J, the junction kept 8 bases outside the gene matches. The CDR3 DNA is TGTGCCAGCAGCGGCAGACTAGCGGAAAACACAGATACGCAGTATTTT. As protein: CASSGRLAENTDTQYF.

V usage is TRBV7-2 and J usage is TRBJ2-7; 8 bases fit TRBD2. V lost 0 bases to trimming and J lost 2 bases; unmatched junction nucleotides: 9. The CDR3 sequence is 17 residues long. Germline V gene data show CDR1 as SGHTA and CDR2 as FQGNSA. For the CDR3, the DNA is TGTGCCAGCAGCTTAGCCCCAACCGGGACTAGTCCCTACGAGCAGTACTTC. Amino acids: CASSLAPTGTSPYEQYF.

Note on this clone: The identical CDR3 is also encoded by other nucleotide sequences in the sample. The gene calls are TRBV10-3 and TRBJ2-2, with D unclear. The CDR3 spans 14 residues. V was clipped by 4 bases and J by 3 bases, with 9 bases between them. Germline-derived CDR1 and CDR2 are ENHRY and SYGVKD. CDR3 DNA: TGTGCCATCAGTGCCGATAGGGACACCGGGGAGCTGTTTTTT. Its protein product is CAISADRDTGELFF.

This chain connects TRBV7-2 to TRBJ2-2; D remains unclear. Germline-derived CDR1 and CDR2 are SGHTA and FQGNSA. This CDR3 has 13 amino acids. V was shortened by 2 bases and J by 7 bases, with 8 bases between the two germline ends. Here the CDR3 reads CASSLINVGELFF. CDR3 bases: TGTGCCAGCAGCTTAATCAATGTCGGGGAGCTGTTTTTT.

This chain joins TRBV2 and TRBJ1-2, with 7 positions matching TRBD1. The CDR3 totals 14 residues. The ends lost 6 bases at V and 0 bases at J; junction bases unmatched: 4. Germline CDR1 and CDR2: SNHLY and FYNNEI. CDR3 DNA sequence: TGTGCCAGCAGGGGACAGTCAACTAACTATGGCTACACCTTC. Translated: CASRGQSTNYGYTF.

The chain is built from TRBV30 and TRBJ1-4, with D unclear. CDR3 length: 15 residues. Per germline, CDR1 GTSNPN and CDR2 SVGIG (reference sequence). The V end was cut by 0 bases, the J end by 5 bases, with 13 bases between. CDR3 bases: TGTGCCTGGAGTGTACTCCCTCGTTTAAATGAAAAACTGTTTTTT. It encodes CAWSVLPRLNEKLFF.

Comments on this clone: The identical CDR3 is also encoded by other nucleotide sequences in the sample. The J gene is TRBJ2-1, the V gene TRBV19; 8 bases map to TRBD1. The germline gives CDR1 LNHDA, CDR2 SQIVND (reference sequence). There are 15 residues in the CDR3. Trimming took 0 bases from V and 6 from J; bases not matched to a gene: 4. The CDR3 DNA reads as TGTGCCAGTAGTATAGACAGGGGGCTCGGCAATGAGCAGTTCTTC. It is translated as CASSIDRGLGNEQFF.

This clone has ten or more counts. V usage is TRBV9 and J usage is TRBJ2-5; 7 bases line up with TRBD2. The CDR3 length is 14 residues. Germline loops: CDR1 SGDLS, CDR2 YYNGEE. J was trimmed by 5 bases and V by 4 bases; bases with no gene match: 8. As DNA, the CDR3 is TGTGCCAGCAGCCCGCGGGGGAATGGGGAGACCCAGTACTTC. Translated, it gives CASSPRGNGETQYF.

V is TRBV10-2 and J is TRBJ2-1, with D uncertain. Trimming removed 0 bases at V and 0 bases at J, with 9 bases between. This CDR3 comprises 16 residues. The V gene's germline CDR1 is WSHSY and CDR2 SAAADI. For the CDR3, the DNA is TGCGCCAGCAGTGAGTCGAAATGGGGCTCCTACAATGAGCAGTTCTTC. Translated, it gives CASSESKWGSYNEQFF.

This clone came up once. The rearrangement joins TRBV4-2 to TRBJ2-7; 14 bases line up with TRBD2. Germline V gene data show CDR1 as LGHNA and CDR2 as YNFKEQ. The CDR3 extends over 17 amino acids. The V and J ends lost 3 bases and 3 bases, in that order; junction bases with no gene match: 7. CDR3 region: CASSQAGTSGRGYEQYF. In DNA form, the CDR3 reads TGTGCCAGCAGCCAGGCCGGGACTAGCGGGAGAGGCTACGAGCAGTACTTC.

The V gene is TRBV4-2, the J gene TRBJ2-3, with TRBD2 identical over 11 bases. The V and J ends lost 3 bases and 1 base, in that order; junction bases with no gene match: 12. Germline V gene sequence: CDR1 LGHNA, CDR2 YNFKEQ. The CDR3 contains 19 residues. The CDR3: CASSQDDIAGGRRTDTQYF. In DNA form, the CDR3 reads TGTGCCAGCAGCCAGGACGATATAGCGGGAGGGCGGCGCACAGATACGCAGTATTTT.

The table lists this clone with a count of one. This rearrangement joins TRBV5-1 to TRBJ1-2; possible D gene TRBD1, 5 bases. The CDR3 is made up of 17 amino acids. Germline CDR1 reads SGHRS; CDR2 reads YFSETQ. With 1 base removed from V and 5 bases from J, the gap between germline ends came to 21 bases. CDR3 amino acids: CASSLLGREGRSYGYTF. The DNA for the CDR3 is TGCGCCAGCAGCTTGTTGGGGCGGGAGGGCCGATCTTATGGCTACACCTTC.

The chain uses TRBV11-2 and TRBJ1-6; perhaps TRBD1 as D (5 bases). This CDR3 is 14 amino acids long. With 1 base removed from V and 9 bases from J, the gap between germline ends came to 10 bases. Germline V gives CDR1 SGHAT, CDR2 FQNNGV. This chain's CDR3 is CASSLAGQGSPLHF. Written as DNA, the CDR3 is TGTGCCAGCAGCTTAGCGGGTCAGGGTTCACCCCTCCACTTT.

J is TRBJ1-2 and V is TRBV11-2; D may be TRBD1 (6 bases). Germline V gene lookup returns CDR1 SGHAT and CDR2 FQNNGV. This CDR3 region has 15 residues. V lost 6 bases to trimming and J lost 0 bases, with 14 bases between them. CDR3 nucleotides: TGTGCCAGCAGTCCCGACAGGACCCCTAACTATGGCTACACCTTC. This encodes CASSPDRTPNYGYTF.

The chain employs TRBV25-1 and TRBJ1-1; 11 positions agree with TRBD1. Unmatched junction bases numbered 11, after V lost 6 bases and J lost 8 bases. The germline CDR1 and CDR2 sequences are MGHDK and SYGVNS. This CDR3 is built from 15 residues. CDR3 sequence (DNA): TGTGCCAGCAGCGGGTCCAAGGACAGGGGGCGCGAAGCTTTCTTT. Its protein product is CASSGSKDRGREAFF.

V usage is TRBV28 and J usage is TRBJ2-1; D call uncertain. V gave up 7 bases and J gave up 7 bases, with 8 bases separating them. The CDR3 is 11 residues long. The germline V gene has CDR1 MDHEN and CDR2 SYDVKM. The CDR3 reads CASKYLNEQFF. The CDR3 bases are TGTGCCAGCAAGTACTTGAATGAGCAGTTCTTC.

This clone has a handful of counts. The chain employs TRBV28 and TRBJ1-1, with 7 bases identical to TRBD1. V shed 6 bases and J 3 bases; nucleotides not matched to a gene: 1. CDR3 length equals 12 residues. Germline V gene sequence: CDR1 MDHEN, CDR2 SYDVKM. The CDR3 loop is CASRRGHTEAFF. In DNA form, the CDR3 reads TGTGCCAGCAGGAGGGGGCACACTGAAGCTTTCTTT.

This rearrangement joins TRBV6-5 to TRBJ2-2, with D perhaps matching TRBD1 (6 bases). Trimming took off 2 bases at V and 6 bases at J, with 16 bases between the two ends. Germline values: CDR1 MNHEY, CDR2 SVGAGI. The CDR3 has 16 residues. CDR3 bases: TGTGCCAGCAGTTACATAACAGGGCTTGATCCCGGGGAGCTGTTTTTT. Encoded protein: CASSYITGLDPGELFF.